The 23 T cell receptor beta chains below all came from one sample that was sequenced in a study of T cell responses to AZD1222 COVID-19 vaccine. Profiled with immunoSEQ multiplex PCR; TCRdb holds only in-frame clones, not every one. The sample holds about 190,000 clones, approximately 91% seen once. The specimen was peripheral blood, collected on day 0 of AZD1222 vaccination. These receptors originate from an adult in good health.

This sequence joins TRBV5-5 and TRBJ2-7; D is uncertain. V was clipped by 0 bases and J by 0 bases, with 7 bases between them. Germline V CDR1 and CDR2: SGHKS, YYEKEE (reference sequence). The CDR3 runs to 14 residues. CDR3 loop: CASSLADGSYEQYF. CDR3 DNA sequence: TGTGCCAGCAGCTTGGCAGACGGCTCCTACGAGCAGTACTTC. Filled out from reference TRBV5-5 and TRBJ2-7, the complete variable domain reads DAGVTQSPTHLIKTRGQQVTLRCSPISGHKSVSWYQQVLGQGPQFIFQYYEKEERGRGNFPDRFSARQFPNYSSELNVNALLLGDSALYLCASSLADGSYEQYFGPGTRLTVT.

V is TRBV28 and J is TRBJ1-4; 8 bases map to TRBD1. Germline CDR1 is MDHEN and CDR2 is SYDVKM. Germline trimming cut 3 bases from V and 7 bases from J; bases unmatched to any gene: 13. The CDR3 runs 17 residues. CDR3 nucleotides: TGTGCCAGCAGTTTCGGACAGGGAAGAGGAGAGGGTGAAAAACTGTTTTTT. Amino acids: CASSFGQGRGEGEKLFF.

The chain is built from TRBV5-8 and TRBJ2-3; D perhaps matches TRBD1 (5 bases). The CDR3 loop spans 12 amino acids. V was cut by 4 bases and J by 6 bases, with 9 bases left in between. Germline values: CDR1 SGHTS, CDR2 YDEGEE. The CDR3 reads CASSPGWDTQYF. DNA of the CDR3: TGTGCCAGCAGCCCAGGGTGGGATACGCAGTATTTT.

This chain links TRBV5-4 with TRBJ2-7; 15 bases map to TRBD2. The germline V gene has CDR1 SGHNT and CDR2 YYREEE (reference sequence). Unmatched junction bases numbered 12, after V lost 4 bases and J lost 4 bases. There are 18 residues in the CDR3. CDR3: CASSPDPGLAGGRYEQYF. The CDR3 region has the DNA TGTGCCAGCAGCCCGGATCCGGGACTAGCGGGAGGAAGGTACGAGCAGTACTTC.

The chain is built from TRBV5-1 and TRBJ2-3, with D tentatively TRBD2 (5 bases). V lost 0 bases and J lost 1, with 12 bases in between. The germline V gene encodes CDR1 SGHRS and CDR2 YFSETQ. The CDR3 is 16 amino acids. CDR3 protein: CASSLGPARGTDTQYF. The CDR3 coding sequence is TGCGCCAGCAGCTTGGGTCCTGCGCGGGGCACAGATACGCAGTATTTT.

This clone has more than one count but fewer than ten. The rearrangement links TRBV5-8 to TRBJ2-1; TRBD2 is a possible D gene (6 bases). V lost 3 bases, J lost 8 bases, and 12 bases lay in between. Germline values: CDR1 SGHTS, CDR2 YDEGEE. The CDR3 totals 13 residues. CDR3 in amino acids: CASSYLREDEQFF. The CDR3 bases are TGTGCCAGCAGCTACCTCAGGGAGGATGAGCAGTTCTTC.

This chain joins TRBV5-1 and TRBJ1-5; 7 nucleotides line up with TRBD1. Germline-derived CDR1 and CDR2 are SGHRS and YFSETQ. The CDR3 is 15 residues long. Losses at the gene ends were 4 bases for V and 0 bases for J; bases not matched to a gene: 4. CDR3 loop: CASSQGGLSNQPQHF. Here the CDR3 DNA reads TGCGCCAGCAGCCAGGGGGGGCTTAGCAATCAGCCCCAGCATTTT.

The rearrangement uses TRBV5-4 and TRBJ2-5, with a possible D match to TRBD1 (5 bases). The CDR3 has 15 amino acids. Trimming pared 4 bases from V and 2 bases from J, leaving 15 bases between. CDR1 and CDR2 (germline): SGHNT, YYREEE (reference sequence). CDR3 sequence reads: CASSAKDNLQETQYF. The CDR3, as DNA: TGTGCCAGCAGCGCCAAGGACAACTTACAAGAGACCCAGTACTTC.

J is TRBJ1-1 and V is TRBV19; D remains unclear. This CDR3 comprises 12 residues. The germline V and J ends were trimmed by 7 bases and 1 base, with 7 bases remaining between them. Germline-derived CDR1 and CDR2 are LNHDA and SQIVND (reference sequence). This chain's CDR3 is CASTRKNTEAFF. In DNA form, the CDR3 reads TGTGCCAGTACGAGGAAGAACACTGAAGCTTTCTTT.

The chain employs TRBV4-1 and TRBJ2-1; 7 bases match TRBD1. The germline CDR1 and CDR2 sequences are MGHRA and YSYEKL. This CDR3 spans 17 amino acids. V lost 1 base and J lost 0; bases outside the gene matches: 6. The CDR3 coding sequence is TGCGCCAGCAGCCAAGTTAAGACAGGGAGCTCCTACAATGAGCAGTTCTTC. This gives the protein CASSQVKTGSSYNEQFF.

V and J are TRBV7-3 and TRBJ2-5; D possibly matches TRBD1 or TRBD2 (5 bases each). The germline V and J ends were trimmed by 4 bases and 5 bases, with 17 bases remaining between them. The CDR3 is 15 amino acids. Germline V gene data show CDR1 as SGHTA and CDR2 as FQGTGA. The CDR3 region has the DNA TGTGCCAGCAGCTCTCCGGGGCCGGAGGCGGAGACCCAGTACTTC. Protein sequence: CASSSPGPEAETQYF.

The rearrangement uses TRBV19 and TRBJ2-1, with D perhaps given as TRBD1 or TRBD2 (5 bases each). The V end was cut by 8 bases, the J end by 2 bases, with 10 bases between. Looked up from germline, CDR1 is LNHDA and CDR2 is SQIVND (reference sequence). This CDR3 comprises 13 residues. The CDR3 coding sequence is TGTGCCAGTCGACTGGGGGCCTACAATGAGCAGTTCTTC. Protein product: CASRLGAYNEQFF.

The rearrangement uses TRBV19 and TRBJ2-1; D possibly matches TRBD1 or TRBD2 (5 bases each). This CDR3 comprises 16 residues. The germline V gene has CDR1 LNHDA and CDR2 SQIVND (reference sequence). V lost 5 bases and J 5 bases, leaving 19 bases between the germline ends. Here the CDR3 DNA reads TGTGCCAGTAGTTACCTCGGGACCGGGGCTGACAATGAGCAGTTCTTC. Translation: CASSYLGTGADNEQFF.

The gene calls are TRBV5-1 and TRBJ2-7, with 10 bases fitting TRBD2. CDR3 size: 17 residues. The germline V gene encodes CDR1 SGHRS and CDR2 YFSETQ. V trimming: 0 bases; J trimming: 2 bases; junction bases outside the gene matches: 8. DNA for the CDR3: TGCGCCAGCAGCTTGGCTGCCGGGACTAGCGCCGCCTACGAGCAGTACTTC. Its protein product is CASSLAAGTSAAYEQYF.

This chain connects TRBV11-2 to TRBJ1-2; 7 positions agree with TRBD1. The CDR3 covers 15 residues. Germline CDR1 reads SGHAT; CDR2 reads FQNNGV. The ends lost 5 bases at V and 2 bases at J; junction bases unmatched: 8. CDR3 DNA: TGTGCCAGCAGCCCCCGACAGGGTGGGAACTATGGCTACACCTTC. It codes for CASSPRQGGNYGYTF.

V is TRBV6-1 and J is TRBJ2-7, with 10 bases lining up with TRBD2. Germline CDR1 reads MNHNS; CDR2 reads SASEGT. The CDR3 covers 17 residues. The V segment lost 1 base and the J segment 2 bases; nucleotides outside the gene matches: 8. This CDR3 is CASSEGGSGGPTYEQYF. CDR3 sequence (DNA): TGTGCCAGCAGTGAAGGAGGTAGCGGGGGGCCCACCTACGAGCAGTACTTC.

This sequence joins TRBV27 and TRBJ1-2; 7 bases map to TRBD1. The CDR3 spans 15 residues. The germline V gene has CDR1 MNHEY and CDR2 SMNVEV (reference sequence). With 2 bases clipped from V and 3 bases from J, the junction kept 6 bases outside the gene matches. The CDR3 here is CASSLRDRAHYGYTF. In DNA, the CDR3 is TGTGCCAGCAGTTTACGGGACAGAGCACACTATGGCTACACCTTC.

The chain couples TRBV5-4 to TRBJ2-2, with 9 bases identical to TRBD1. Germline V lookup: CDR1 SGHNT, CDR2 YYREEE (reference sequence). The CDR3 is 15 residues long. V was pared by 0 bases and J by 4 bases, with 1 base of the junction left unmatched. CDR3 in amino acids: CASSLGDRVTGELFF. DNA for the CDR3: TGTGCCAGCAGCTTGGGGGACAGGGTCACCGGGGAGCTGTTTTTT.

A single count supports this clone. J is TRBJ2-2 and V is TRBV19; D may be TRBD2 (6 bases). Germline V CDR1 and CDR2: LNHDA, SQIVND (reference sequence). CDR3 length: 18 amino acids. V lost 8 bases to trimming and J lost 4 bases, with 26 bases between them. The CDR3 is CASVDPSGRPAATGELFF. Here the CDR3 DNA reads TGTGCCAGTGTAGACCCCAGTGGGAGGCCTGCCGCCACCGGGGAGCTGTTTTTT.

The chain joins TRBV27 to TRBJ1-1; D not resolved. This CDR3 comprises 15 residues. In germline, CDR1 is MNHEY, CDR2 SMNVEV (reference sequence). Deletions cut 2 bases from V and 1 base from J, with 11 bases between. CDR3: CASSLQRARNTEAFF. CDR3 DNA: TGTGCCAGCAGTTTACAGAGGGCTCGGAACACTGAAGCTTTCTTT.

The chain carries TRBV2 and TRBJ1-1; 7 positions match TRBD1. The CDR3 contains 15 residues. The germline V gene encodes CDR1 SNHLY and CDR2 FYNNEI. Unmatched junction bases numbered 12, after V lost 10 bases and J lost 1 base. The CDR3 sequence: CATRYLDRANTEAFF. The CDR3, as DNA: TGTGCCACCAGATATTTAGACAGGGCGAACACTGAAGCTTTCTTT.

The chain is built from TRBV27 and TRBJ2-1; TRBD2 agrees at 7 bases. J was trimmed by 5 bases and V by 7 bases; bases with no gene match: 8. The germline V gene encodes CDR1 MNHEY and CDR2 SMNVEV (reference sequence). This CDR3 is 14 amino acids long. CDR3 sequence (DNA): TGTGCCAGCATGTTGGGACGGGGGGACAATGAGCAGTTCTTC. Translated, it gives CASMLGRGDNEQFF.

This chain connects TRBV27 to TRBJ1-2, with D uncertain. Germline loops: CDR1 MNHEY, CDR2 SMNVEV (reference sequence). V gave up 8 bases and J gave up 5 bases, with 9 bases separating them. The CDR3 has 11 residues. The CDR3 DNA follows: TGTGCCAGCGGACGGTTATATGGCTACACCTTC. Its translation: CASGRLYGYTF.